The 17 T cell receptor beta chains below come from one sample, sequenced in a study of blood T cell repertoires in COVID-19. TCRdb's copy holds only in-frame clones and misses some; the assay was immunoSEQ multiplex PCR. Altogether approximately 220,000 clones are present, about 83% being singletons, with the ten largest covering roughly 6.2%. Material: peripheral blood. The receptors here all came from a man between 60 and 70 years old who had recovered from COVID-19.

The gene calls are TRBV5-1 and TRBJ2-1; TRBD2 agrees at 7 bases. V lost 0 bases to trimming and J lost 3 bases; unmatched junction nucleotides: 12. The CDR3 loop spans 18 amino acids. Per germline, CDR1 SGHRS and CDR2 YFSETQ. CDR3 sequence: CASSLAPVASGYYNEQFF. The CDR3 nucleotides are TGCGCCAGCAGCTTGGCTCCAGTGGCTAGCGGTTACTACAATGAGCAGTTCTTC. The full variable domain, its missing parts supplied by reference TRBV5-1 and TRBJ2-1, is KAGVTQTPRYLIKTRGQQVTLSCSPISGHRSVSWYQQTPGQGLQFLFEYFSETQRNKGNFPGRFSGRQFSNSRSEMNVSTLELGDSALYLCASSLAPVASGYYNEQFFGPGTRLTVL.

The V call is TRBV9, the J call TRBJ1-2, with D hard to call. Germline assignment: CDR1 SGDLS and CDR2 YYNGEE. The CDR3 is made up of 11 amino acids. V was cut by 6 bases and J by 8 bases, with 11 bases left in between. The CDR3 here is CASTREGGYTF. CDR3 in DNA: TGTGCCAGCACCCGCGAGGGCGGCTACACCTTC.

This chain links TRBV28 with TRBJ2-7; D remains unclear. The length of the CDR3 is 12 residues. Germline loops: CDR1 MDHEN, CDR2 SYDVKM. The germline V and J ends were trimmed by 6 bases and 3 bases, with 9 bases remaining between them. The CDR3 nucleotides read TGTGCCAGCAGCCTGTCCGGCTACGAGCAGTACTTC. Translated: CASSLSGYEQYF.

The chain couples TRBV18 to TRBJ2-7, with TRBD2 as a possible D gene (6 bases). Germline lookup yields CDR1 KGHSH and CDR2 LQKENI. The V and J ends lost 2 bases and 1 base respectively, with 15 bases between them. The CDR3 length is 16 residues. CDR3 region: CASSPEPRGGSYEQYF. CDR3 DNA: TGTGCCAGCTCACCAGAACCCCGTGGGGGGTCCTACGAGCAGTACTTC.

The chain links TRBV5-1 to TRBJ1-4; 8 nucleotides align to TRBD1. V trimming: 6 bases; J trimming: 11 bases; junction bases outside the gene matches: 12. CDR3 length equals 14 residues. CDR1 is SGHRS, CDR2 YFSETQ, per germline. The DNA for the CDR3 is TGCGCCAGCAACCAGGGGGCATTTGGGGAGAAACTGTTTTTT. Its protein is CASNQGAFGEKLFF.

The chain carries TRBV3-1 (or the pseudogene TRBV3-2) and TRBJ2-7, with TRBD2 matching 8 bases. Per the germline V gene, CDR1 is LGHDT and CDR2 is YNNKEL (reference sequence). This CDR3 contains 15 residues. Unmatched junction bases numbered 10, after V lost 3 bases and J lost 6 bases. The DNA of the CDR3 is TGTGCCAGCAGCCAGGGACTAGGTGGGACGCGCGAGCAGTACTTC. This translates into CASSQGLGGTREQYF.

This chain uses TRBV4-1 with TRBJ2-4; 9 bases fit TRBD1. Trimming removed 2 bases from V and 8 bases from J; junction bases left unmatched: 4. This CDR3 spans 14 amino acids. Germline values: CDR1 MGHRA, CDR2 YSYEKL. The CDR3 spells CASSQPGQGYIQYF. The CDR3 bases are TGCGCCAGCAGCCAACCGGGACAGGGTTACATTCAGTACTTC.

The chain recombines TRBV7-3 with TRBJ1-6; D uncertain. The germline V and J ends were trimmed by 0 bases and 2 bases, with 2 bases remaining between them. Germline CDR1 is SGHTA and CDR2 is FQGTGA. This CDR3 has 14 amino acids. The CDR3 nucleotides are TGTGCCAGCAGCTTAACCGCCTATAATTCACCCCTCCACTTT. This codes for CASSLTAYNSPLHF. Together with reference TRBV7-3 and TRBJ1-6, the CDR3 gives the full variable domain: GAGVSQTPSNKVTEKGKYVELRCDPISGHTALYWYRQSLGQGPEFLIYFQGTGAADDSGLPNDRFFAVRPEGSVSTLKIQRTERGDSAVYLCASSLTAYNSPLHFGNGTRLTVT.

This chain links TRBV19 with TRBJ1-5; tentative D call: TRBD1 (6 bases). Trimming took off 5 bases at V and 5 bases at J, with 16 bases between the two ends. The germline V gene has CDR1 LNHDA and CDR2 SQIVND (reference sequence). CDR3 length equals 15 residues. Written as DNA, the CDR3 is TGTGCCAGTAGTGACCGGGACAATCTCTATCAGCCCCAGCATTTT. The encoded protein is CASSDRDNLYQPQHF.

The gene calls are TRBV30 and TRBJ1-4, with TRBD1 matching 7 bases. Looked up from germline, CDR1 is GTSNPN and CDR2 is SVGIG (reference sequence). V trimming: 0 bases; J trimming: 7 bases; junction bases outside the gene matches: 8. The CDR3 covers 15 residues. The CDR3 DNA follows: TGTGCCTGGAGTGTAGGGGACAGCGACAGTGAAAAACTGTTTTTT. This gives the protein CAWSVGDSDSEKLFF.

The CDR3 DNA is TGTGCCAGCACCCTGGGGACTAGTGTGACAGATACGCAGTATTTT. Its translation is CASTLGTSVTDTQYF. J is TRBJ2-3 and V is TRBV27; 8 bases align to TRBD2. Germline-derived CDR1 and CDR2 are MNHEY and SMNVEV (reference sequence). The ends lost 7 bases at V and 3 bases at J; junction bases unmatched: 9. This CDR3 spans 15 amino acids.

CDR3 in DNA: TGTGCCAGCAGCTTAGGGAGGTTTAGCGGGAACCAAGAGACCCAGTACTTC. Translating gives CASSLGRFSGNQETQYF. The chain links TRBV11-3 to TRBJ2-5; 8 bases line up with TRBD2. The CDR3 sequence is 17 residues long. The junction had 7 bases not matched to a gene; V was cut back by 1 base and J by 0 bases. Germline assignment: CDR1 SGHNT and CDR2 YENEEA.

This clone was counted a single time. This chain connects TRBV7-2 to TRBJ1-5; a weak D match, TRBD1 (5 bases). Trimming removed 6 bases at V and 3 bases at J, with 15 bases between. CDR1 and CDR2 (germline): SGHTA, FQGNSA. The CDR3 runs 15 residues. The DNA for the CDR3 is TGTGCCAGCAGTCCTGGGGGGGTAATCAATCAGCCCCAGCATTTT. This codes for CASSPGGVINQPQHF. The full variable domain, rest sourced from reference TRBV7-2 and TRBJ1-5, is GAGVSQSPSNKVTEKGKDVELRCDPISGHTALYWYRQSLGQGLEFLIYFQGNSAPDKSGLPSDRFSAERTGGSVSTLTIQRTQQEDSAVYLCASSPGGVINQPQHFGDGTRLSIL.

This clone was counted once. The J gene is TRBJ1-4, the V gene TRBV11-2; D is perhaps TRBD1 (5 bases). Trimming removed 3 bases at V and 3 bases at J, with 8 bases between. The CDR3 spans 14 residues. The germline CDR1 and CDR2 sequences are SGHAT and FQNNGV. CDR3 region: CASSLGQPNEKLFF. The CDR3 nucleotides are TGTGCCAGCAGCTTGGGGCAACCTAATGAAAAACTGTTTTTT.

The CDR3 nucleotides are TGTGCCAGCAGTTTCGGTAGGGGGCGCGGTCGGGTGGAGGCTAATGAAAAACTGTTTTTT. This sequence encodes CASSFGRGRGRVEANEKLFF. The chain couples TRBV27 to TRBJ1-4; 7 positions match TRBD1. The V segment lost 3 bases and the J segment 3 bases; nucleotides outside the gene matches: 19. The V gene's germline CDR1 is MNHEY and CDR2 SMNVEV (reference sequence). This CDR3 has 20 amino acids.

The V call is TRBV2, the J call TRBJ2-5; the D gene is possibly TRBD1 (5 bases). Deletions cut 6 bases from V and 10 bases from J, with 9 bases between. Germline V gene lookup returns CDR1 SNHLY and CDR2 FYNNEI. The CDR3 has 10 residues. The CDR3 DNA follows: TGTGCCAGCAGACGACAGAGCCAGTACTTC. This codes for CASRRQSQYF.

V usage is TRBV5-6 and J usage is TRBJ1-2, with D possibly matching TRBD1 (6 bases). The V end lost 4 bases, the J end lost 8 bases, and 12 bases lay between the germline ends. Germline V gives CDR1 SGHDT, CDR2 YYEEEE. The CDR3 covers 12 residues. CDR3 sequence reads: CASSPQGEGYTF. The CDR3 nucleotides are TGTGCCAGCAGCCCACAGGGAGAGGGCTACACCTTC. Combining the CDR3 with reference TRBV5-6 and TRBJ1-2 gives the whole variable domain DAGVTQSPTHLIKTRGQQVTLRCSPKSGHDTVSWYQQALGQGPQFIFQYYEEEERQRGNFPDRFSGHQFPNYSSELNVNALLLGDSALYLCASSPQGEGYTFGSGTRLTVV.